This T cell receptor (beta chain) was found in a study of T cells in Graves' hyperthyroidism and ophthalmopathy. The CDR3 sequence is 14 residues long. Germline CDR1 KGHDR, CDR2 SFDVKD. V was clipped by 0 bases and J by 8 bases, with 12 bases between them. Using RNA transcripts as the source, TCR beta CDR3 regions were amplified. TCR CDR3 underwent first-round RT-PCR with the HTBI primer set. TCRdb fed the multiplex PCR reads into MiXCR, producing one record per CDR3 protein. The data hold approximately 740,000 distinct CDR3 sequences, with 14% observed a single time. No progression to ophthalmopathy during 18 months of follow-up defined stable disease. Hyperthyroidism in the patients, aged 18 to 65, was newly diagnosed and under 2 months in duration. This clonotype has more than one count but fewer than ten.

The sequenced material came from blood. This TCR came from a woman under 30 with Graves' hyperthyroidism. The genes are TRBV24-1 and TRBJ1-2; D is undetermined. The CDR3 here is CATSDLQNAHGYTF. The CDR3 DNA reads TGTGCCACCAGTGATTTGCAGAATGCACACGGCTACACCTTC.